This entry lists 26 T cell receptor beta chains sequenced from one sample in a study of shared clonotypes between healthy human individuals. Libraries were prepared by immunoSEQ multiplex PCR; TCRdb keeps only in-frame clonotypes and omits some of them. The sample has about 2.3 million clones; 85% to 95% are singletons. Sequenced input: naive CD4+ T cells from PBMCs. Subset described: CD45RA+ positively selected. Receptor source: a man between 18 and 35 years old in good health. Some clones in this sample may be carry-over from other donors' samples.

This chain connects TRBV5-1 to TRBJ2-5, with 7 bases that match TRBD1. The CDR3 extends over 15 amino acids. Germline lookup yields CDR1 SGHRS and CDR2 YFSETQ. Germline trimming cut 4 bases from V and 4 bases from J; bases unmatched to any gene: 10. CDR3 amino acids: CASSPRQGSIETQYF. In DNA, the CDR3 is TGCGCCAGCAGCCCGCGACAGGGAAGTATAGAGACCCAGTACTTC.

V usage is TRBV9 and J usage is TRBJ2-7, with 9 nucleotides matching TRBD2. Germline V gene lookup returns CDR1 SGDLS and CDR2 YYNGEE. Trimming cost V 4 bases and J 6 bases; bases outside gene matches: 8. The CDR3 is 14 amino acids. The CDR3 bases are TGTGCCAGCAGCCTAGAGGGACTAGCTTCCGAGCAGTACTTC. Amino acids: CASSLEGLASEQYF.

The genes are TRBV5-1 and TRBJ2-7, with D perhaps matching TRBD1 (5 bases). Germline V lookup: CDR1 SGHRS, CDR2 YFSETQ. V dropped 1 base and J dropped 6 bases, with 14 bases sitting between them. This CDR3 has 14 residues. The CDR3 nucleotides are TGCGCCAGCAGCTTGTGGGCCCAGGGTGGCGAGCAGTACTTC. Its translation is CASSLWAQGGEQYF.

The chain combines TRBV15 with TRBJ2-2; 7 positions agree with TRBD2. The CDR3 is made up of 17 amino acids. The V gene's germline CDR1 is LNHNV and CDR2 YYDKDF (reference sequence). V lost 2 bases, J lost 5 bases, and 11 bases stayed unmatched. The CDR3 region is CATSRQEASGRTGELFF. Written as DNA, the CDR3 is TGTGCCACCAGCAGACAGGAGGCTAGCGGACGGACCGGGGAGCTGTTTTTT.

The DNA for the CDR3 is TGTGCCAGCAACATCAGGGGGAAGCAAGAGACCCAGTACTTC. Translated, it gives CASNIRGKQETQYF. The V call is TRBV2, the J call TRBJ2-5; 7 nucleotides match TRBD1. V shed 7 bases and J 2 bases; nucleotides not matched to a gene: 7. The CDR3 totals 14 residues. CDR1 SNHLY and CDR2 FYNNEI come from the germline V gene.

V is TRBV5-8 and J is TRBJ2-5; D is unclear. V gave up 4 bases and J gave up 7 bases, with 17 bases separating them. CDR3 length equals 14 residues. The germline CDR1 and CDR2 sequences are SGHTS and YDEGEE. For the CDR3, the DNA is TGTGCCAGCAGCCCCTTCAAGGGCCCAGGGACCCAGTACTTC. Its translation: CASSPFKGPGTQYF.

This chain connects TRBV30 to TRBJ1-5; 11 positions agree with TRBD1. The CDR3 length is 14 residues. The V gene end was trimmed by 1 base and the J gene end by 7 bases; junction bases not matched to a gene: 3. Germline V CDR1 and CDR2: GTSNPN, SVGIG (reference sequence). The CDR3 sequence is CAWSGGTGGQPQHF. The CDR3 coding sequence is TGTGCCTGGAGTGGGGGGACAGGGGGACAGCCCCAGCATTTT.

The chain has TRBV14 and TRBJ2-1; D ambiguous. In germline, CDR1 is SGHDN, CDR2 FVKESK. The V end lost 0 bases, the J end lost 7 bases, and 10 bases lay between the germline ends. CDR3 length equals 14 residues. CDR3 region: CASSQEDTRNEQFF. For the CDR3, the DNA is TGTGCCAGCAGCCAAGAAGACACCCGGAATGAGCAGTTCTTC.

CDR3 in DNA: TGTGCCAGCAGCCCGGGACAGGGTTTTTCTGGGGCCAACGTCCTGACTTTC. It translates to CASSPGQGFSGANVLTF. V usage is TRBV27 and J usage is TRBJ2-6; 9 positions match TRBD1. The CDR3 is 17 residues long. The V segment lost 6 bases and the J segment 1 base; nucleotides outside the gene matches: 7. CDR1 is MNHEY, CDR2 SMNVEV, per germline (reference sequence).

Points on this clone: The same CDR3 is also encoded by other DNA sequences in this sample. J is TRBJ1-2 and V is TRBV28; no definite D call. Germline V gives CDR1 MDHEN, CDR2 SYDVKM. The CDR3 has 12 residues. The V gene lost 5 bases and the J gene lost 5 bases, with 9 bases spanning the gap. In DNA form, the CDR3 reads TGTGCCAGCAGTCGCGTAGGGTATGGCTACACCTTC. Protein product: CASSRVGYGYTF.

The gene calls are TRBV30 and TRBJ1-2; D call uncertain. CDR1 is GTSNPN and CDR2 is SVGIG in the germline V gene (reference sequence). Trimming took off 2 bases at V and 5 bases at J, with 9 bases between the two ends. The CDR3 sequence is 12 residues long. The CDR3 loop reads CAWSTESYGYTF. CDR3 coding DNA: TGTGCCTGGAGTACGGAGTCGTATGGCTACACCTTC.

In DNA, the CDR3 is TGTGCCAGCTCACCGTTCAGGGAGGCCTCCTACAATGAGCAGTTCTTC. The encoded protein is CASSPFREASYNEQFF. V is TRBV18 and J is TRBJ2-1; TRBD2 is a possible D gene (6 bases). This CDR3 spans 16 amino acids. CDR1 and CDR2 (germline): KGHSH, LQKENI. Trimming took off 3 bases at V and 0 bases at J, with 12 bases between the two ends. The full variable domain, in which reference TRBV18 and TRBJ2-1 provide the parts outside the CDR3, is NAGVMQNPRHLVRRRGQEARLRCSPMKGHSHVYWYRQLPEEGLKFMVYLQKENIIDESGMPKERFSAEFPKEGPSILRIQQVVRGDSAAYFCASSPFREASYNEQFFGPGTRLTVL.

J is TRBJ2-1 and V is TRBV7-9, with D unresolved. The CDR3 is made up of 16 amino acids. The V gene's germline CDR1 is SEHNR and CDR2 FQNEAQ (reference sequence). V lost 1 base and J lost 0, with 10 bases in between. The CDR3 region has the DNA TGTGCCAGCAGCTTAGAGGCGCATAGCTCCTACAATGAGCAGTTCTTC. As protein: CASSLEAHSSYNEQFF.

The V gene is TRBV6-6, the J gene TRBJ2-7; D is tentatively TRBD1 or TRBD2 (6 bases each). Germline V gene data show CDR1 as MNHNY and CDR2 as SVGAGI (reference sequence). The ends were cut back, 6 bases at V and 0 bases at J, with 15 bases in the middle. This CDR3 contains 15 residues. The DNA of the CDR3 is TGTGCCAGCAGGGGGGGCGGGGTCAGCTCCTACGAGCAGTACTTC. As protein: CASRGGGVSSYEQYF.

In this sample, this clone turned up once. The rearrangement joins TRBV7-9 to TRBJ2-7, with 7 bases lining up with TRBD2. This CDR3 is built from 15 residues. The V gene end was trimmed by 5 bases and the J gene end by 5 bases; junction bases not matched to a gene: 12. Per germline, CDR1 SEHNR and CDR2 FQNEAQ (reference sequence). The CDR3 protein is CASSPPAGVMHEQYF. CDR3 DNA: TGTGCCAGCAGCCCACCGGCGGGAGTAATGCACGAGCAGTACTTC.

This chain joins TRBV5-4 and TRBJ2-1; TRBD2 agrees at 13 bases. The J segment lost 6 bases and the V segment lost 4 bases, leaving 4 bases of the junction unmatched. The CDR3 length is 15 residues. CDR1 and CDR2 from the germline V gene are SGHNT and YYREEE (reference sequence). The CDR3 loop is CASSRTSGSFNEQFF. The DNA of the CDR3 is TGTGCCAGCAGCCGGACTAGCGGGAGTTTCAATGAGCAGTTCTTC.

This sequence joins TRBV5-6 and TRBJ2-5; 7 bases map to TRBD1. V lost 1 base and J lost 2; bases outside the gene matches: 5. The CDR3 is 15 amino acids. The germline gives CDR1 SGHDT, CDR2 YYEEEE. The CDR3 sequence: CASSLSLRGQETQYF. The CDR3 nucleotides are TGTGCCAGCAGCTTGAGTCTCAGGGGGCAAGAGACCCAGTACTTC.

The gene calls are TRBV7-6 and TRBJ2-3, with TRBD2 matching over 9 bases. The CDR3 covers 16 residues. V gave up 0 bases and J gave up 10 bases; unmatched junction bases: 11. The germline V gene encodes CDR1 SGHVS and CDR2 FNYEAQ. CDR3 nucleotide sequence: TGTGCCAGCAGCTTAGCCAGCGGGAGGCCGGAGAGCGCGCAGTATTTT. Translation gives CASSLASGRPESAQYF. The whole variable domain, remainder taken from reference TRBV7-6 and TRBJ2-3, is GAGVSQSPRYKVTKRGQDVALRCDPISGHVSLYWYRQALGQGPEFLTYFNYEAQQDKSGLPNDRFSAERPEGSISTLTIQRTEQRDSAMYRCASSLASGRPESAQYFGPGTRLTVL.

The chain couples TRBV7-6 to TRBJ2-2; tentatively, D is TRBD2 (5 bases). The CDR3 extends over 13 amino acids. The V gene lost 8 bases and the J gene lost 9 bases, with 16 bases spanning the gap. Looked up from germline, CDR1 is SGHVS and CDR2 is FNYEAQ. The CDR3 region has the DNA TGTGCCAGCTCCTCTGGTGCGGGCCGGGAGCTGTTTTTT. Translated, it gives CASSSGAGRELFF.

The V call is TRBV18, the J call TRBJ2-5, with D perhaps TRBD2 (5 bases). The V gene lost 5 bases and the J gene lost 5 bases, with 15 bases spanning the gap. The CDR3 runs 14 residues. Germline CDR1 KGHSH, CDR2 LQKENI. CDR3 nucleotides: TGTGCCAGCTCATCCTCCAGCGGCGGTGAGACCCAGTACTTC. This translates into CASSSSSGGETQYF.

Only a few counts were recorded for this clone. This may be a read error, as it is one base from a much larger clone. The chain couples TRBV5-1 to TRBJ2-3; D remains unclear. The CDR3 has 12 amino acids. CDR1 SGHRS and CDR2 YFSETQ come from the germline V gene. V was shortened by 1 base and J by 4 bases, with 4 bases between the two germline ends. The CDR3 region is CASSLKADTQYF. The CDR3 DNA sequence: TGCGCCAGCAGCTTGAAGGCAGATACGCAGTATTTT.

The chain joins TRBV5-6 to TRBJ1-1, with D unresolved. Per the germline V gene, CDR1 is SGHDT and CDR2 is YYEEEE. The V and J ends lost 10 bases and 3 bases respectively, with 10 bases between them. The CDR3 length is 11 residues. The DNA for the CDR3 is TGTGCCTCGAAGGGTGACACTGAAGCTTTCTTT. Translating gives CASKGDTEAFF. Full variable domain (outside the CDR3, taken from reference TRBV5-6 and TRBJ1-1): DAGVTQSPTHLIKTRGQQVTLRCSPKSGHDTVSWYQQALGQGPQFIFQYYEEEERQRGNFPDRFSGHQFPNYSSELNVNALLLGDSALYLCASKGDTEAFFGQGTRLTVV.

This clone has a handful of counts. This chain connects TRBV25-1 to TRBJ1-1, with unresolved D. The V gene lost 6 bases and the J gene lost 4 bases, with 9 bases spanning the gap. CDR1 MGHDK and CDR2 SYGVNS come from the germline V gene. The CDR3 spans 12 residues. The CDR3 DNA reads TGTGCCAGCAGCCGGGTCACCACTGAAGCTTTCTTT. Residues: CASSRVTTEAFF.

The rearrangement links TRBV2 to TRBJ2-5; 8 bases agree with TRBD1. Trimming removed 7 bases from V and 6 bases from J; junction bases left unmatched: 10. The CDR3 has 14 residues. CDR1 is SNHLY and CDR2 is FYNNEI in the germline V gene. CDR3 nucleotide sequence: TGTGCCAGCACCCTCGGACAGGGAGGCCAGACCCAGTACTTC. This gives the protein CASTLGQGGQTQYF.

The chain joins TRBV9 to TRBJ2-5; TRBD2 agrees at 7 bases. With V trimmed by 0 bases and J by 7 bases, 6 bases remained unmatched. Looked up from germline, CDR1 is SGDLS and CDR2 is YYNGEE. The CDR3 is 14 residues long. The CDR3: CASSVASSGGTQYF. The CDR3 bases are TGTGCCAGCAGCGTAGCTTCTAGCGGAGGGACCCAGTACTTC.

DNA for the CDR3: TGCGCCAGCAGCCCGACTTACACGGACAGGGCCCAATTGAACACTGAAGCTTTCTTT. Translated, it gives CASSPTYTDRAQLNTEAFF. The rearrangement joins TRBV5-1 to TRBJ1-1, with TRBD1 matching 8 bases. The germline gives CDR1 SGHRS, CDR2 YFSETQ. The CDR3 spans 19 residues. After removal of 4 bases from V and 0 bases from J, the junction contained 17 bases not matched to a gene.